The clone carrying this TCR beta chain showed up just a few times. The sample originates from a study of CD8+CD57+ T cells in acquired aplastic anemia. Germline-derived CDR1 and CDR2 are DFQATT and SNEGSKA (reference sequence). CDR3 size: 15 residues. V was shortened by 1 base and J by 7 bases, with 17 bases between the two germline ends. For CDR3 and TCR beta VDJ profiling, genomic DNA was the template used. Via MiXCR, TCRdb re-called the reads, giving one row per CDR3 protein. Here the sample spans 400,000 to 500,000 distinct CDR3 sequences, 65% to 75% being singletons. This chain connects TRBV20-1 to TRBJ2-1; perhaps TRBD2 as D (6 bases). Sequenced material: sorted CD4+, CD8+, or CD8+CD57+ T cells (not recorded which) from PBMCs. This receptor was taken from a human donor in good health, serving as a control. The CDR3 sequence is CSARGSSGFENEQFF. CDR3 DNA: TGCAGTGCTAGAGGAAGTAGCGGATTCGAAAATGAGCAGTTCTTC.